These 25 T cell receptor beta chains were all obtained from the same sample, sequenced in a study of regulatory T cells in long-lasting Graves disease. Library construction for TCR beta used iRepertoire HTBI primers and Arm-PCR of CDR3 regions. TCRdb ran MiXCR on the multiplex PCR reads and lists one entry per CDR3 protein. The top ten hold about 23% of the sample, which has 420,000 or so distinct CDR3 sequences, over 15% seen once. This sample's time point: newly diagnosed GD, antithyroid drugs for less than 3 months. Extracted RNA from PBMCs served as the source of the TCR library. In addition, the sample was reused for a study of T cells in Graves' hyperthyroidism and ophthalmopathy.

The input for sequencing was peripheral blood mononuclear cells (PBMCs), taken at new diagnosis, from a patient treated with antithyroid drugs. Source of these receptors: a woman younger than 30 with Graves disease.

Many counts were recorded for this clonotype. The chain joins TRBV6-5 to TRBJ2-7, with D possibly matching TRBD2 (6 bases). Looked up from germline, CDR1 is MNHEY and CDR2 is SVGAGI. The CDR3 has 12 residues. Trimming removed 2 bases at V and 6 bases at J, with 8 bases between. The CDR3 DNA reads as TGTGCCAGCAGTTACAGGCGGGGCGAGCAGTACTTC. It is translated as CASSYRRGEQYF.

This clonotype was observed at least ten times. The chain couples TRBV9 to TRBJ2-5, with 7 positions matching TRBD1. The CDR3 covers 15 residues. The V and J ends lost 0 bases and 4 bases, in that order; junction bases with no gene match: 6. Germline V CDR1 and CDR2: SGDLS, YYNGEE. The CDR3 protein is CASSVDQGVLETQYF. The CDR3 DNA sequence: TGTGCCAGCAGCGTAGATCAGGGGGTCTTAGAGACCCAGTACTTC.

This clonotype has a handful of counts. This may be a read error: a much more frequent sequence differs by one nucleotide. The chain recombines TRBV28 with TRBJ2-1; no clear D. Trimming stripped 6 bases from V and 10 bases from J, with 19 bases between. Germline V lookup: CDR1 MDHEN, CDR2 SYDVKM. The CDR3 is 14 residues long. For the CDR3, the DNA is TGTGCCAGCAGGCAAGATTATAGCTCCTACGAGCAGTTCTTC. This codes for CASRQDYSSYEQFF.

The chain recombines TRBV6-1 with TRBJ2-1; 8 bases fit TRBD1. With 7 bases clipped from V and 3 bases from J, the junction kept 8 bases outside the gene matches. Germline CDR1 and CDR2: MNHNS and SASEGT. CDR3 length equals 15 residues. This CDR3 reads CASNRTGINYNEQFF. CDR3 sequence (DNA): TGTGCCAGCAATCGGACAGGGATTAACTACAATGAGCAGTTCTTC.

This clonotype was picked up a small number of times. One end of the junction varies from germline; a read error may be responsible. The chain is built from TRBV12-3 or TRBV12-4 and TRBJ2-3, with D perhaps given as TRBD1 or TRBD2 (7 bases each). This CDR3 is built from 16 residues. The DNA for the CDR3 is TGTGCCGGCAGTTTCCATTCAGGGGGGGTCGCAGATACGCAGTATTTT. Its translation: CAGSFHSGGVADTQYF.

This clonotype was detected a few times. This chain links TRBV7-3 with TRBJ2-4, with 7 bases lining up with TRBD1. The germline gives CDR1 SGHTA, CDR2 FQGTGA. J gave up 3 bases and V 2 bases, and 7 bases lay outside the gene matches. This CDR3 comprises 16 residues. CDR3 region: CASSLDRVDVKNIQYF. The CDR3 coding sequence is TGTGCCAGCAGCTTAGACAGGGTGGATGTCAAAAACATTCAGTACTTC.

In this sample, this clonotype turned up many times. The chain recombines TRBV28 with TRBJ1-2, with 8 bases matching TRBD1. CDR3 size: 14 residues. V lost 5 bases and J lost 5; bases outside the gene matches: 7. Germline values: CDR1 MDHEN, CDR2 SYDVKM. The CDR3 nucleotides read TGTGCCAGCAGTGCCCCAGGGGGCTCTTATGGCTACACCTTC. Encoded protein: CASSAPGGSYGYTF.

This clonotype was picked up many times. The rearrangement joins TRBV9 to TRBJ2-5; 12 positions agree with TRBD2. The CDR3 covers 16 residues. The trim removed 7 bases at V and 5 bases at J, leaving 12 bases unmatched. Germline CDR1 SGDLS, CDR2 YYNGEE. The CDR3 DNA is TGTGCCAGCGGTACACTAGCGGGAGGCGGTTACGAGACCCAGTACTTC. Its translation: CASGTLAGGGYETQYF.

This clonotype was picked up many times. The genes are TRBV18 and TRBJ1-4; D not resolved. CDR3 size: 16 residues. V dropped 1 base and J dropped 0 bases, with 9 bases sitting between them. The V gene's germline CDR1 is KGHSH and CDR2 LQKENI. CDR3 sequence reads: CASSPRQSTTNEKLFF. CDR3 nucleotide sequence: TGTGCCAGCTCACCACGGCAATCTACAACTAATGAAAAACTGTTTTTT.

In regard to this clonotype: This could be a read error, since a much larger clone is one nucleotide away. This sequence joins TRBV30 and TRBJ2-2; TRBD2 matches 8 bases. CDR1 is GTSNPN, CDR2 SVGIG, per germline (reference sequence). V trimming: 3 bases; J trimming: 7 bases; junction bases outside the gene matches: 10. This CDR3 is 15 amino acids long. CDR3 loop: CAWRRGGRDFGELFF. CDR3 sequence (DNA): TGTGCCTGGAGACGGGGGGGCCGCGATTTCGGGGAGCTGTTTTTT.

In its sample, this clonotype was seen a few times. The V and J genes are TRBV4-3 and TRBJ1-5; D remains unclear. CDR3 length: 14 amino acids. The V end lost 4 bases, the J end lost 0 bases, and 7 bases lay between the germline ends. Germline-derived CDR1 and CDR2 are LGHNA and YSLEER. The CDR3 nucleotides are TGCGCCAGCAGCCCTAACTATAGCAATCAGCCCCAGCATTTT. Protein sequence: CASSPNYSNQPQHF.

This clonotype was recorded at least ten times. The chain combines TRBV6-5 with TRBJ1-1, with D unresolved. Germline lookup yields CDR1 MNHEY and CDR2 SVGAGI. The CDR3 loop spans 13 amino acids. The V end lost 2 bases, the J end lost 5 bases, and 9 bases lay between the germline ends. The DNA for the CDR3 is TGTGCCAGCAGTTACCTGGGTACGACTGAAGCTTTCTTT. This codes for CASSYLGTTEAFF.

This clonotype turned up a few times. As the CDR3 is not closed by the conserved phenylalanine or tryptophan, this likely results from a read error. No DNA is shown, since the ends of the CDR3 on it are uncertain; the CDR3 is the one TCRdb lists. The gene calls are TRBV5-5 and TRBJ2-7; the table's D call, TRBD1, has no DNA check behind it. The CDR3 adds up to 14 amino acids, both ends counted. Germline CDR1 SGHKS, CDR2 YYEKEE (reference sequence). CDR3 region: CASSLAGTGQYWYL.

The chain carries TRBV25-1 and TRBJ2-7; unclear D gene. V was cut by 3 bases and J by 6 bases, with 12 bases left in between. This CDR3 has 13 amino acids. CDR1 MGHDK and CDR2 SYGVNS come from the germline V gene. The DNA for the CDR3 is TGTGCCAGCAGTGAGAAGGCCAGCTCCGAGCAGTACTTC. Its translation is CASSEKASSEQYF.

This clonotype was seen a few times. The V and J genes are TRBV9 and TRBJ2-5, with 7 bases lining up with TRBD1. The V gene end was trimmed by 3 bases and the J gene end by 7 bases; junction bases not matched to a gene: 12. CDR1 and CDR2 (germline): SGDLS, YYNGEE. This CDR3 spans 15 amino acids. The CDR3 loop reads CASSAQGTLGSTQYF. The DNA of the CDR3 is TGTGCCAGCAGCGCACAGGGGACACTCGGCTCGACCCAGTACTTC. The entire variable domain, with the rest obtained from reference TRBV9 and TRBJ2-5, is as follows: DSGVTQTPKHLITATGQRVTLRCSPRSGDLSVYWYQQSLDQGLQFLIQYYNGEERAKGNILERFSAQQFPDLHSELNLSSLELGDSALYFCASSAQGTLGSTQYFGPGTRLLVL.

This clonotype was seen many times. The gene calls are TRBV12-3 or TRBV12-4 and TRBJ2-2; D remains unclear. Trimming removed 5 bases from V and 3 bases from J, with 22 bases in between. This CDR3 spans 18 amino acids. The DNA for the CDR3 is TGTGCCAGCAGTGACTCCCGATATGGCGGACCTTACACCGGGGAGCTGTTTTTT. Translated, it gives CASSDSRYGGPYTGELFF.

This clonotype was detected a few times. V gene TRBV6-1 combines with J gene TRBJ1-4, with D possibly TRBD1 on 5 matching bases. The germline V gene encodes CDR1 MNHNS and CDR2 SASEGT. The germline V and J ends were trimmed by 4 bases and 5 bases, with 11 bases remaining between them. The CDR3 extends over 14 amino acids. The CDR3 sequence is CASSGTWTNEKLFF. The CDR3 coding sequence is TGTGCCAGCAGTGGCACATGGACAAATGAAAAACTGTTTTTT.

This clonotype turned up a few times. The J gene is TRBJ2-7, the V gene TRBV29-1, with 11 bases identical to TRBD1. CDR1 is SQVTM, CDR2 ANQGSEA, per germline. The CDR3 extends over 13 amino acids. Unmatched junction bases numbered 2, after V lost 6 bases and J lost 1 base. The CDR3 region has the DNA TGCAGCGTCTGGGACAGGGGGTCCTACGAGCAGTACTTC. Translation gives CSVWDRGSYEQYF.

CDR3 region: CASSVSPGARDTQYF. CDR3 nucleotide sequence: TGTGCCAGCAGCGTATCGCCGGGGGCACGGGATACGCAGTATTTT. The chain joins TRBV9 to TRBJ2-3; perhaps D is TRBD1 or TRBD2 (6 bases each). From germline, CDR1 is SGDLS and CDR2 YYNGEE. V was pared by 1 base and J by 6 bases, with 15 bases between. This CDR3 region has 15 residues. The full variable domain, completed using reference TRBV9 and TRBJ2-3, is DSGVTQTPKHLITATGQRVTLRCSPRSGDLSVYWYQQSLDQGLQFLIQYYNGEERAKGNILERFSAQQFPDLHSELNLSSLELGDSALYFCASSVSPGARDTQYFGPGTRLTVL.

This clonotype was observed a few times. J is TRBJ2-7 and V is TRBV3-1; 10 bases agree with TRBD1. V trimming: 8 bases; J trimming: 5 bases; junction bases outside the gene matches: 9. Germline CDR1 reads LGHDT; CDR2 reads YNNKEL (reference sequence). The CDR3 covers 14 residues. The CDR3 here is CASGTGTGANEQYF. Here the CDR3 DNA reads TGTGCCAGCGGTACCGGGACAGGGGCTAACGAGCAGTACTTC.

Turning to this clonotype: Just one base apart from a much larger clone, this may be a read error. V is TRBV6-5 and J is TRBJ2-1; maybe TRBD1 (6 bases). This CDR3 spans 16 amino acids. Trimming stripped 2 bases from V and 6 bases from J, with 17 bases between. Germline V gene lookup returns CDR1 MNHEY and CDR2 SVGAGI. Here the CDR3 reads CASSYGTPEPFNEQFF. The CDR3 DNA sequence: TGTGCCAGCAGTTACGGGACACCGGAGCCCTTCAATGAGCAGTTCTTC.

This rearrangement joins TRBV9 to TRBJ2-5; 8 nucleotides agree with TRBD1. The V gene end was trimmed by 4 bases and the J gene end by 4 bases; junction bases not matched to a gene: 9. The CDR3 extends over 15 amino acids. The germline V gene encodes CDR1 SGDLS and CDR2 YYNGEE. This chain's CDR3 is CASSPGGFRSETQYF. CDR3 coding DNA: TGTGCCAGCAGCCCAGGGGGCTTTCGGTCAGAGACCCAGTACTTC.

This clonotype was seen many times. This sequence joins TRBV20-1 and TRBJ2-7; TRBD2 aligns across 13 bases. CDR1 is DFQATT and CDR2 is SNEGSKA in the germline V gene (reference sequence). This CDR3 contains 13 residues. Losses at the gene ends were 5 bases for V and 7 bases for J; bases not matched to a gene: 5. CDR3 in amino acids: CSARLAGGGEQYF. As DNA, the CDR3 is TGCAGTGCTCGACTAGCGGGAGGTGGGGAGCAGTACTTC.

This clonotype was seen many times. This rearrangement joins TRBV28 to TRBJ2-7; no clear D. Germline V gene lookup returns CDR1 MDHEN and CDR2 SYDVKM. The CDR3 loop spans 13 amino acids. Trimming pared 3 bases from V and 2 bases from J, leaving 8 bases between. CDR3 nucleotides: TGTGCCAGCAGTTTTCTCCTAACCTACGAGCAGTACTTC. Its protein is CASSFLLTYEQYF.

On this clonotype: It differs at one base from a far larger clone, so likely a read error. CDR3 in amino acids: CASSHTSGGPSSYNEQYF. The CDR3 bases are TGCGCCAGCAGCCACACTAGCGGGGGACCGAGCTCCTACAATGAGCAGTACTTC. The chain combines TRBV4-1 with TRBJ2-7; TRBD2 agrees at 11 bases. CDR3 length: 18 amino acids. Germline-derived CDR1 and CDR2 are MGHRA and YSYEKL. Germline trimming cut 3 bases from V and 7 bases from J; bases unmatched to any gene: 17.